Below are 26 T cell receptor beta chains sequenced from a single sample in a study of regulatory T cells in long-lasting Graves disease. Time point: newly diagnosed GD, antithyroid drugs for less than 3 months. Extracted PBMC RNA gave rise to the TCR library. For TCR beta, libraries came from iRepertoire HTBI primers and Arm-PCR of CDR3 regions. One entry per CDR3 protein results from TCRdb running MiXCR on the multiplex PCR reads. The sample holds approximately 400,000 distinct CDR3 sequences, roughly 15% seen once. This same sample was also part of a study on T cells in Graves' hyperthyroidism and ophthalmopathy.

The specimen comprised peripheral blood mononuclear cells (PBMCs), sampled at new diagnosis, from a patient treated with antithyroid drugs. These receptors all stem from a woman in her forties with Graves disease.

In its sample, this clonotype was seen a few times. The chain employs TRBV11-2 and TRBJ2-7; D is perhaps TRBD1 (6 bases). V lost 0 bases and J 5 bases, leaving 14 bases between the germline ends. Germline V lookup: CDR1 SGHAT, CDR2 FQNNGV. The CDR3 loop spans 15 amino acids. CDR3 sequence (DNA): TGTGCCAGCAGCTTAGAAGGGCAGGGGCCCCACGAGCAGTACTTC. Protein: CASSLEGQGPHEQYF. The variable domain in full, with the rest retrieved from reference TRBV11-2 and TRBJ2-7, is EAGVAQSPRYKIIEKRQSVAFWCNPISGHATLYWYQQILGQGPKLLIQFQNNGVVDDSQLPKDRFSAERLKGVDSTLKIQPAKLEDSAVYLCASSLEGQGPHEQYFGPGTRLTVT.

This clonotype has at least ten counts. V gene TRBV12-3 or TRBV12-4 combines with J gene TRBJ2-7, with D perhaps matching TRBD2 (6 bases). Trimming removed 6 bases from V and 0 bases from J, with 15 bases in between. The length of the CDR3 is 15 residues. The CDR3 loop reads CASSIISGSSYEQYF. The CDR3, as DNA: TGTGCCAGCAGCATCATTAGCGGAAGCTCCTACGAGCAGTACTTC.

Only a few counts were recorded for this clonotype. The chain uses TRBV3-1 and TRBJ2-6, with D unclear. Trimming left V 3 bases short and J 7 bases short, with 13 bases between. In germline, CDR1 is LGHDT, CDR2 YNNKEL (reference sequence). CDR3 length equals 15 residues. The CDR3 DNA sequence: TGTGCCAGCAGCCACCCTATGGGTTCAGCCAACGTCCTGACTTTC. Protein sequence: CASSHPMGSANVLTF.

This clonotype was counted ten times or more. V usage is TRBV15 and J usage is TRBJ1-1; TRBD1 is a possible D gene (5 bases). Germline values: CDR1 LNHNV, CDR2 YYDKDF (reference sequence). V was cut by 5 bases and J by 1 base, with 11 bases left in between. CDR3 length: 14 amino acids. This chain's CDR3 is CATSVGLPNTEAFF. CDR3 nucleotide sequence: TGTGCCACCAGCGTGGGACTTCCGAACACTGAAGCTTTCTTT. Complete variable domain (other parts from reference TRBV15 and TRBJ1-1): DAMVIQNPRYQVTQFGKPVTLSCSQTLNHNVMYWYQQKSSQAPKLLFHYYDKDFNNEADTPDNFQSRRPNTSFCFLDIRSPGLGDTAMYLCATSVGLPNTEAFFGQGTRLTVV.

The chain combines TRBV6-2 or TRBV6-3 with TRBJ2-1; D is possibly TRBD1 (5 bases). The CDR3 is 13 amino acids. Trimming left V 7 bases short and J 3 bases short, with 10 bases between. Germline CDR1 reads MNHEY; CDR2 reads SVGEGT. The CDR3 DNA reads TGTGCCAGCAAGGCAGGGTTCTACAATGAGCAGTTCTTC. Encoded protein: CASKAGFYNEQFF.

This clonotype was seen at least ten times. CDR3 nucleotides: TGTGCCAGCAGTGGGTATTATGGGACCGGGGAGCTGTTTTTT. It translates to CASSGYYGTGELFF. J is TRBJ2-2 and V is TRBV2; no firm D call. V gave up 4 bases and J gave up 5 bases, with 11 bases separating them. The CDR3 runs to 14 residues. Germline V CDR1 and CDR2: SNHLY, FYNNEI.

Ten or more counts support this clonotype. The chain uses TRBV5-1 and TRBJ2-1, with 11 bases identical to TRBD1. Germline assignment: CDR1 SGHRS and CDR2 YFSETQ. Unmatched junction bases numbered 2, after V lost 1 base and J lost 2 bases. The CDR3 has 16 amino acids. The CDR3 region has the DNA TGCGCCAGCAGCTTGCTGGGACAGGGGGCCTACAATGAGCAGTTCTTC. The encoded protein is CASSLLGQGAYNEQFF.

This clonotype was counted at least ten times. This rearrangement joins TRBV12-3 or TRBV12-4 to TRBJ2-2; D is undetermined. The ends were cut back, 6 bases at V and 6 bases at J, with 11 bases in the middle. The CDR3 length is 13 residues. CDR3 nucleotides: TGTGCCAGCAGACGAGACGAGGCCGGGGAGCTGTTTTTT. Amino acid sequence: CASRRDEAGELFF.

The chain carries TRBV19 and TRBJ1-3; D gene unclear. The V end lost 7 bases, the J end lost 0 bases, and 13 bases lay between the germline ends. In germline, CDR1 is LNHDA, CDR2 SQIVND (reference sequence). This CDR3 spans 15 amino acids. Here the CDR3 DNA reads TGTGCCAGTAACCCCACAGCTAACTCTGGAAACACCATATATTTT. This codes for CASNPTANSGNTIYF.

This clonotype has only a few counts. The chain links TRBV27 to TRBJ2-7; D remains unclear. The CDR3 extends over 12 amino acids. V lost 1 base to trimming and J lost 7 bases, with 8 bases between them. Germline V gives CDR1 MNHEY, CDR2 SMNVEV (reference sequence). Here the CDR3 reads CASSLYSGEQYF. Here the CDR3 DNA reads TGTGCCAGCAGTTTATATTCCGGGGAGCAGTACTTC.

About this clonotype: Given the absence of the conserved phenylalanine or tryptophan at the CDR3 end, a read error is likely. The chain couples TRBV27 to TRBJ2-7, with TRBD2 matching 7 bases. J was trimmed by 3 bases and V by 2 bases; bases with no gene match: 1. Germline-derived CDR1 and CDR2 are MNHEY and SMNVEV (reference sequence). CDR3 length equals 13 residues. This CDR3 is CASSLTGGYEQYC. Written as DNA, the CDR3 is TGTGCCAGCAGTTTAACGGGAGGCTACGAGCAGTACTGC.

This clonotype has more than one count but fewer than ten. This chain links TRBV24-1 with TRBJ1-5; D possibly corresponds to TRBD1 (5 bases). Trimming shortened V by 3 bases and J by 2 bases, and 10 bases separated the two germline ends. The CDR3 runs to 15 residues. Germline V gene sequence: CDR1 KGHDR, CDR2 SFDVKD. CDR3 nucleotide sequence: TGTGCCACCAGTGATAGTGGAGGGGGCAATCAGCCCCAGCATTTT. Encoded protein: CATSDSGGGNQPQHF.

This clonotype has a handful of counts. The J gene is TRBJ2-2, the V gene TRBV6-2 or TRBV6-3; TRBD2 aligns across 15 bases. The CDR3 runs 18 residues. Germline-derived CDR1 and CDR2 are MNHEY and SVGEGT. The trim removed 2 bases at V and 7 bases at J, leaving 8 bases unmatched. CDR3 sequence (DNA): TGTGCCAGCAGTTACGGTCTAGGGACTAGCGGGAGGTTCGGGGAGCTGTTTTTT. This gives the protein CASSYGLGTSGRFGELFF.

Many counts were recorded for this clonotype. This sequence joins TRBV6-5 and TRBJ2-3, with TRBD1 identical over 8 bases. CDR3 size: 15 residues. The V segment lost 2 bases and the J segment 5 bases; nucleotides outside the gene matches: 6. In germline, CDR1 is MNHEY, CDR2 SVGAGI. CDR3 DNA: TGTGCCAGCAGTTACAGCAGCGACAGGGGAGATACGCAGTATTTT. Translating it yields CASSYSSDRGDTQYF.

This clonotype was counted many times. This chain uses TRBV18 with TRBJ2-2, with 7 bases lining up with TRBD2. The CDR3 sequence is 15 residues long. Unmatched junction bases numbered 5, after V lost 2 bases and J lost 5 bases. In germline, CDR1 is KGHSH, CDR2 LQKENI. CDR3 sequence reads: CASSPTAGTTGELFF. CDR3 DNA: TGTGCCAGCTCACCAACAGCGGGGACTACCGGGGAGCTGTTTTTT.

This clonotype has at least ten counts. This chain uses TRBV30 with TRBJ2-2, with D hard to call. Per germline, CDR1 GTSNPN and CDR2 SVGIG (reference sequence). Between the trimmed V and J ends, which lost 4 bases and 3 bases, there was a span of 3 bases. The CDR3 runs 11 residues. As DNA, the CDR3 is TGTGCCTGGACGTACACCGGGGAGCTGTTTTTT. Amino acids: CAWTYTGELFF.

In nucleotides, the CDR3 is TGCAGTGCCGCGGAGAGGGAGCAGTACTTC. Encoded protein: CSAAEREQYF. The chain joins TRBV20-1 to TRBJ2-7; D gene uncertain. The CDR3 has 10 residues. Trimming pared 6 bases from V and 7 bases from J, leaving 10 bases between. Germline V lookup: CDR1 DFQATT, CDR2 SNEGSKA (reference sequence).

This clonotype has at least ten counts. J is TRBJ1-2 and V is TRBV29-1; a possible D gene is TRBD1 (6 bases). The V end lost 6 bases, the J end lost 6 bases, and 11 bases lay between the germline ends. This CDR3 comprises 11 residues. CDR1 and CDR2 (germline): SQVTM, ANQGSEA. The CDR3 DNA sequence: TGCAGCGTGTTGGGACATGATGGCTACACCTTC. It yields the protein CSVLGHDGYTF.

CDR3 in DNA: TGTGCCAGCAGTTACCCACCGTTGCACTACGAGCAGTACTTC. Protein product: CASSYPPLHYEQYF. The chain links TRBV6-2 or TRBV6-3 to TRBJ2-7; D not certain. The CDR3 covers 14 residues. Per germline, CDR1 MNHEY and CDR2 SVGEGT. Trimming took 2 bases from V and 3 from J, leaving 11 bases between them.

This clonotype has ten or more counts. V is TRBV12-3 or TRBV12-4 and J is TRBJ1-4; D call uncertain. The V end lost 2 bases, the J end lost 5 bases, and 3 bases lay between the germline ends. The CDR3 totals 12 residues. The CDR3 region has the DNA TGTGCCAGCAGTTTACAGAATGAAAAACTGTTTTTT. This codes for CASSLQNEKLFF.

This clonotype has a count of ten or more. V is TRBV12-3 or TRBV12-4 and J is TRBJ2-1; tentatively, D is TRBD1 or TRBD2 (5 bases each). The CDR3 contains 16 residues. V was trimmed by 6 bases and J by 6 bases, leaving 21 bases between them. This chain's CDR3 is CASSPRGVLLRNEQFF. DNA of the CDR3: TGTGCCAGCAGCCCACGAGGGGTCTTACTCCGCAATGAGCAGTTCTTC.

This clonotype came up many times. The V and J genes are TRBV18 and TRBJ2-7; 9 bases map to TRBD2. The length of the CDR3 is 14 residues. The V gene's germline CDR1 is KGHSH and CDR2 LQKENI. V dropped 6 bases and J dropped 2; count of bases not matched to a gene: 5. CDR3: CASSWTSETYEQYF. In DNA, the CDR3 is TGTGCCAGCTCCTGGACTAGCGAGACCTACGAGCAGTACTTC. Combining the CDR3 with reference TRBV18 and TRBJ2-7 gives the whole variable domain NAGVMQNPRHLVRRRGQEARLRCSPMKGHSHVYWYRQLPEEGLKFMVYLQKENIIDESGMPKERFSAEFPKEGPSILRIQQVVRGDSAAYFCASSWTSETYEQYFGPGTRLTVT.

This clonotype was picked up many times. This chain joins TRBV11-2 and TRBJ1-4, with D tentatively TRBD1 (6 bases). Germline lookup yields CDR1 SGHAT and CDR2 FQNNGV. V dropped 5 bases and J dropped 2 bases, with 15 bases sitting between them. The length of the CDR3 is 16 residues. The CDR3 DNA sequence: TGTGCCAGCAGCATACAGGGATTCTGGACTAATGAAAAACTGTTTTTT. This encodes CASSIQGFWTNEKLFF. Variable domain in full (rest from reference TRBV11-2 and TRBJ1-4): EAGVAQSPRYKIIEKRQSVAFWCNPISGHATLYWYQQILGQGPKLLIQFQNNGVVDDSQLPKDRFSAERLKGVDSTLKIQPAKLEDSAVYLCASSIQGFWTNEKLFFGSGTQLSVL.

The chain is built from TRBV7-3 and TRBJ2-3; D is perhaps TRBD2 (6 bases). V dropped 5 bases and J dropped 2 bases, with 17 bases sitting between them. CDR1 and CDR2 from the germline V gene are SGHTA and FQGTGA. The CDR3 runs to 16 residues. The CDR3 protein is CASSPNQRANTDTQYF. The CDR3 DNA follows: TGTGCCAGCAGCCCGAACCAGCGGGCAAACACAGATACGCAGTATTTT.

This clonotype was recorded many times. The V call is TRBV3-1, the J call TRBJ2-1; D remains unclear. V lost 0 bases, J lost 8 bases, and 11 bases lay in between. The CDR3 loop spans 14 amino acids. The germline gives CDR1 LGHDT, CDR2 YNNKEL (reference sequence). The CDR3 is CASSQDLGSDEQFF. The DNA for the CDR3 is TGTGCCAGCAGCCAAGATCTGGGGTCAGATGAGCAGTTCTTC.

Points on this clonotype: A much more abundant neighbour one base away suggests this may be a read error. The chain is built from TRBV5-4 and TRBJ2-7; the match to TRBD2 covers 8 bases. Losses at the gene ends were 9 bases for V and 3 bases for J; bases not matched to a gene: 5. The CDR3 runs to 12 residues. CDR1 and CDR2 from the germline V gene are SGHNT and YYREEE (reference sequence). In nucleotides, the CDR3 is TGTGCCACCGGGAGCGGGAGCTACGAGCAGTACTTC. This translates into CATGSGSYEQYF.